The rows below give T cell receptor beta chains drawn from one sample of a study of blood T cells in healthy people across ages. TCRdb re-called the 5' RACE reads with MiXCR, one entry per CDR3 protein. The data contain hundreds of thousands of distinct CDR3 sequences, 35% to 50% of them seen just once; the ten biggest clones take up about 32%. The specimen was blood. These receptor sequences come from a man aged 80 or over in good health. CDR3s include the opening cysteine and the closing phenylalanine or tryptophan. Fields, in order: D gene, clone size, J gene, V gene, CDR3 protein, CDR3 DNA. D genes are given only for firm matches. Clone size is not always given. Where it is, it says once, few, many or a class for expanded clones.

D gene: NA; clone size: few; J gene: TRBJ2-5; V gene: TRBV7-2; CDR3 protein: CASSFPGAETQYF; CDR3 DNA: TGTGCCAGCAGCTTTCCAGGGGCAGAGACCCAGTACTTC
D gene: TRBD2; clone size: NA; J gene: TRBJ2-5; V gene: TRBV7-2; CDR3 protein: CASSLVLAGGLGQETQYF; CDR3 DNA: TGTGCCAGCAGCTTAGTCCTAGCGGGGGGGTTGGGCCAAGAGACCCAGTACTTC
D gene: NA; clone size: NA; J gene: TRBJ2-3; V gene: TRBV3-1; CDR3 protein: CASRPSALSTDTQYF; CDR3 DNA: TGTGCCAGCAGGCCTAGCGCGTTAAGCACAGATACGCAGTATTTT
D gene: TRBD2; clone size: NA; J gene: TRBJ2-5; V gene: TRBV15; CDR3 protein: CATSKGAGGANEQYF; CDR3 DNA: TGTGCCACCAGCAAGGGCGCGGGGGGGGCCAATGAGCAGTACTTC
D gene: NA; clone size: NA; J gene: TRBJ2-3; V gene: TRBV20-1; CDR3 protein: CSARRRGAPDTQYF; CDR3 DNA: TGCAGTGCTCGTAGACGGGGAGCTCCAGATACGCAGTATTTT
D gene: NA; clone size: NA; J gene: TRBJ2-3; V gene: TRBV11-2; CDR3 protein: CASSLERTRVSTDTQYF; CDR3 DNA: TGTGCCAGCAGCTTGGAGCGAACTAGAGTTAGCACAGATACGCAGTATTTT
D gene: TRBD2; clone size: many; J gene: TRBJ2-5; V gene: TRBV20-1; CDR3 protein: CSARDRPKRGYQETQYF; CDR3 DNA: TGCAGTGCTAGAGATCGCCCAAAGCGGGGGTACCAAGAGACCCAGTACTTC
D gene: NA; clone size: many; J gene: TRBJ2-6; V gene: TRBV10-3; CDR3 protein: CAITQGTGANVLTF; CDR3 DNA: TGTGCCATCACCCAGGGGACTGGGGCCAACGTCCTGACTTTC
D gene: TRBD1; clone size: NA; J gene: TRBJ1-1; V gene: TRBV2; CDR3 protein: CASSRSRTGNTEAFF; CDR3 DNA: TGTGCCAGCAGTAGAAGTCGGACAGGGAACACTGAAGCTTTCTTT
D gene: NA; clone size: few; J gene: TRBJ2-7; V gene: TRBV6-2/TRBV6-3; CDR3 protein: CASKNYVSSYEQYF; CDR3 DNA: TGTGCCAGCAAGAACTACGTGAGCTCCTACGAGCAGTACTTC
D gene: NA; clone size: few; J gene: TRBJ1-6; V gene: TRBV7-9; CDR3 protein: CASSLYADSPLHF; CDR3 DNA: TGTGCCAGCAGCTTATATGCGGACTCACCCCTCCACTTT
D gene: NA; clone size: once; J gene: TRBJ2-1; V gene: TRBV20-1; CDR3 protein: CSARDEINYEQFF; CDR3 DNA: TGCAGTGCTCGAGACGAGATTAACTATGAGCAGTTCTTC
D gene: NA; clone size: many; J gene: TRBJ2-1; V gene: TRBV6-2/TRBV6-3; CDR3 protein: CASSDGLGRWFF; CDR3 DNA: TGTGCCAGCAGTGATGGACTCGGGCGATGGTTCTTC
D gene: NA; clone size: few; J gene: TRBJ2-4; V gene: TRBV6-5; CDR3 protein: CASSRGTQQNIQYF; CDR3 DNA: TGTGCCAGCAGCCGAGGGACACAACAAAACATTCAGTACTTC
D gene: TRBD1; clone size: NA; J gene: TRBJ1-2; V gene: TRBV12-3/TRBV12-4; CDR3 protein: CASSLASRDSFYTF; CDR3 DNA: TGTGCCAGCAGTTTAGCCTCTCGGGACAGCTTCTACACCTTC
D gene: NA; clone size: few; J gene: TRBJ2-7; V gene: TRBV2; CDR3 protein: CASSERVGLYNEQYF; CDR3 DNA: TGTGCCAGCAGTGAAAGGGTGGGCCTATACAATGAGCAGTACTTC
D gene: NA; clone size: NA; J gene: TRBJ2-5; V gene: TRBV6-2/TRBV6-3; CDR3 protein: CASSLQLTQEISQYF; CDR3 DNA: TGTGCCAGCAGTCTACAGCTAACCCAAGAGATTTCCCAGTACTTC
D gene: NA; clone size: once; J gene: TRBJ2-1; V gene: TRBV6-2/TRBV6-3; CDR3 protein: CASSQLLKFGDEQFF; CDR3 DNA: TGTGCCAGCAGTCAACTCCTCAAATTTGGCGATGAGCAGTTCTTC
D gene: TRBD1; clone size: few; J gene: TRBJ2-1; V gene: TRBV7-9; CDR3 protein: CASSSSGTANEQFF; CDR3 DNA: TGTGCCAGCAGCTCCTCCGGGACAGCCAATGAGCAGTTCTTC
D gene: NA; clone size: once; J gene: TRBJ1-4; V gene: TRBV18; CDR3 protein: CASSPQDATNEKLFF; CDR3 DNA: TGTGCCAGCTCACCCCAGGACGCAACTAATGAAAAACTGTTTTTT
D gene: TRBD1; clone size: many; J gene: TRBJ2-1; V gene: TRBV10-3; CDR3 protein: CAISEPETGWHEQFF; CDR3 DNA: TGTGCCATCAGTGAGCCTGAGACAGGGTGGCATGAGCAGTTCTTC
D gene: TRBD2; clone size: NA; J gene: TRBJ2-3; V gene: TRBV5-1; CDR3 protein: CASSPGGLAGMGDTQYF; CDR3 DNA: TGCGCCAGCAGCCCGGGCGGCTTAGCGGGGATGGGGGATACGCAGTATTTT
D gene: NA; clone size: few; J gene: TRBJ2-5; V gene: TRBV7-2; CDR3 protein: CASSLFPGQETQYF; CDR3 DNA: TGTGCCAGCAGCTTATTCCCAGGGCAAGAGACCCAGTACTTC
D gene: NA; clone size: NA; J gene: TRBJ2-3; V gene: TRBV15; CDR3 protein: CATSRPTPVRGTDTQYF; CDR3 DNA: TGTGCCACCAGCAGACCTACACCCGTACGTGGCACAGATACGCAGTATTTT
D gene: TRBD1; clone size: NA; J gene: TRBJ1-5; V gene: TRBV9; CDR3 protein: CASSRTGGTSQPQHF; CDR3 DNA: TGTGCCAGCAGTCGGACAGGGGGAACCAGCCAGCCCCAGCATTTT
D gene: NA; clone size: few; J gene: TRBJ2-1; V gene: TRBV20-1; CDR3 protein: CSARGRNNEQFF; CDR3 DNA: TGCAGTGCTAGAGGGCGGAACAATGAGCAGTTCTTC
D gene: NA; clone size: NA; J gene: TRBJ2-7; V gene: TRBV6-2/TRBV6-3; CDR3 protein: CASRPGPTYEQYF; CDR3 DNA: TGTGCCAGCCGACCGGGGCCGACCTACGAGCAGTACTTC
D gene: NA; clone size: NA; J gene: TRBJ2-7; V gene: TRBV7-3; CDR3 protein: CASSLRDTSDEQYF; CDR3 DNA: TGTGCCAGCAGCCTCCGGGACACCTCAGACGAGCAGTACTTC
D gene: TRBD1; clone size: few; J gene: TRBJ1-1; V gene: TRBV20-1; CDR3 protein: CSARDPGGHTEAFF; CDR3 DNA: TGCAGTGCTAGAGACCCAGGGGGTCACACTGAAGCTTTCTTT
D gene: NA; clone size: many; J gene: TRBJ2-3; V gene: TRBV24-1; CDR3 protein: CATSRTGTDTQYF; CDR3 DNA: TGTGCCACCAGCAGGACAGGCACAGATACGCAGTATTTT
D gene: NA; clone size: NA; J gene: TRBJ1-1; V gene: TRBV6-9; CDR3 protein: CASSYDLQVPTQAFF; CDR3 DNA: TGTGCCAGCAGTTATGACCTACAGGTCCCTACTCAAGCTTTCTTT
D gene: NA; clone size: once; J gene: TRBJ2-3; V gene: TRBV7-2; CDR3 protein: CASSLGLIDTQYF; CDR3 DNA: TGTGCCAGCAGCTTAGGACTCATAGATACGCAGTATTTT
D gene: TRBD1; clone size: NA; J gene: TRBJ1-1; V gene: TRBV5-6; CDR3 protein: CASSLPTGNRDTEAFF; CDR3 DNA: TGTGCCAGCAGCTTGCCGACAGGGAATCGGGACACTGAAGCTTTCTTT
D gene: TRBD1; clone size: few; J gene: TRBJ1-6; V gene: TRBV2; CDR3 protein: CASSLRQGDSPLHF; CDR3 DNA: TGTGCCAGCAGTCTTAGACAGGGGGATTCACCCCTCCACTTT
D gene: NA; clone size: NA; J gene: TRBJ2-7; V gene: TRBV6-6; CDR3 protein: CATIQGGVEYEQYF; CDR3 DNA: TGTGCCACAATTCAAGGGGGGGTAGAATACGAGCAGTACTTC
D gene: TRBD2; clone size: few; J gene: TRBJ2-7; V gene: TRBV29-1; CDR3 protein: CSVSSGGAYEQYF; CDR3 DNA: TGCAGCGTTTCTAGCGGGGGCGCGTACGAGCAGTACTTC
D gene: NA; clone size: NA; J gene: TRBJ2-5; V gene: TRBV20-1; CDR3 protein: CSTQRAQETQYF; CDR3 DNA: TGCAGTACCCAACGGGCCCAAGAGACCCAGTACTTC
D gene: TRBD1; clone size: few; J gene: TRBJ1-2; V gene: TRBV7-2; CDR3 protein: CASRTGTGGGYGYTF; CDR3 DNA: TGTGCCAGCAGGACAGGGACAGGGGGCGGCTATGGCTACACCTTC
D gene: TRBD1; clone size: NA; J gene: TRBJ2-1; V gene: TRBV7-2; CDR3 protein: CASSIDRAVYNEQFF; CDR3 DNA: TGTGCCAGCAGCATAGACAGGGCAGTGTACAATGAGCAGTTCTTC
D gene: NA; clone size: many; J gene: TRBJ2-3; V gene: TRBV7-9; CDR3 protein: CASTLLGTSSTDTQYF; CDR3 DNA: TGTGCCAGCACCCTTTTAGGGACGTCTAGCACAGATACGCAGTATTTT
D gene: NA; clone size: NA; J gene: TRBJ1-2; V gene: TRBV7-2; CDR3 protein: CASSLESHNYGYTF; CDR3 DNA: TGTGCCAGCAGCTTAGAGTCCCATAACTATGGCTACACCTTC
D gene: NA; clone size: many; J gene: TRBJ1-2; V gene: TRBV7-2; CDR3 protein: CASTSYPRPEYGYTF; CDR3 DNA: TGTGCCAGCACCTCTTACCCCCGGCCTGAATATGGCTACACCTTC
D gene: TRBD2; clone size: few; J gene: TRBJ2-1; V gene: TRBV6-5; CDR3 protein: CASRRGSYNEQFF; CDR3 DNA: TGTGCCAGCAGACGCGGGAGCTACAATGAGCAGTTCTTC
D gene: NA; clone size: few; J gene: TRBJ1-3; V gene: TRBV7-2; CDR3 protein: CASSTGTASSGNTIYF; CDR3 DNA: TGTGCCAGCAGCACCGGGACCGCCAGCTCTGGAAACACCATATATTTT
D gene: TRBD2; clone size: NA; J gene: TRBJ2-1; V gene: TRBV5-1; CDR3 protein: CASSLALAGGNEQFF; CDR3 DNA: TGCGCCAGCAGCTTGGCCTTAGCGGGAGGAAATGAGCAGTTCTTC
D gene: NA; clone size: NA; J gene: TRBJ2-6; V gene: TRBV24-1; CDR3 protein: CATEERSGANVLTF; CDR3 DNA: TGTGCCACCGAGGAACGGTCTGGGGCCAACGTCCTGACTTTC
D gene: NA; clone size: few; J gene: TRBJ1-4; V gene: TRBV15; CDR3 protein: CATSATRVTNEKLFF; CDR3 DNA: TGTGCCACCAGCGCAACTAGGGTTACTAATGAAAAACTGTTTTTT